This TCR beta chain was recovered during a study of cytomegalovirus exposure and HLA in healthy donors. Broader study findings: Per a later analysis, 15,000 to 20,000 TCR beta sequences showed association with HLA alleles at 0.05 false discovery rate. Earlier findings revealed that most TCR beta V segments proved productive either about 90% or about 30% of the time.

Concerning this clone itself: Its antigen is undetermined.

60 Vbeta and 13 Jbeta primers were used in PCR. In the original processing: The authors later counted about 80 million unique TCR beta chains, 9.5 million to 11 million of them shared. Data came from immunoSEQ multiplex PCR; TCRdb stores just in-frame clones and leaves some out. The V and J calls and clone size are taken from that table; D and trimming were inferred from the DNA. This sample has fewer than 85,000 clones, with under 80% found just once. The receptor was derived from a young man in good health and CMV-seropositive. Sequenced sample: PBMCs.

The CDR3 DNA sequence: TGTGCCAGCAGCATCGGACAGGCTTCAGATACGCAGTATTTT. Translating it yields CASSIGQASDTQYF. The chain has TRBV9 and TRBJ2-3; 7 bases are a match to TRBD1. CDR3 length: 14 residues. Germline CDR1 reads SGDLS; CDR2 reads YYNGEE. Trimming took 4 bases from V and 4 from J; bases not matched to a gene: 6.